This T cell receptor beta chain is drawn from a study of T cell responses to AZD1222 COVID-19 vaccine. Measured with immunoSEQ multiplex PCR; TCRdb has only the in-frame clones, and not every one. In the table there are 55,000 to 70,000 clones, around nine tenths of which are singletons. Study observations and caveats: Reportedly, nearly half the spike-specific TCRs target unmutated variant regions.

Concerning this clone itself: Its antigen remains unknown.

The CDR3 spans 13 residues. Germline CDR1 is KGHSH and CDR2 is LQKENI. The V segment lost 3 bases and the J segment 6 bases; nucleotides outside the gene matches: 5. This sequence originates from an adult in good health. The input for sequencing was peripheral blood, taken on day 0 of AZD1222 vaccination. The chain uses TRBV18 and TRBJ2-7; the match to TRBD2 covers 7 bases. The CDR3 bases are TGTGCCAGCTCACCGCCCCTAGCGGCCGAGCAGTACTTC. This sequence encodes CASSPPLAAEQYF.